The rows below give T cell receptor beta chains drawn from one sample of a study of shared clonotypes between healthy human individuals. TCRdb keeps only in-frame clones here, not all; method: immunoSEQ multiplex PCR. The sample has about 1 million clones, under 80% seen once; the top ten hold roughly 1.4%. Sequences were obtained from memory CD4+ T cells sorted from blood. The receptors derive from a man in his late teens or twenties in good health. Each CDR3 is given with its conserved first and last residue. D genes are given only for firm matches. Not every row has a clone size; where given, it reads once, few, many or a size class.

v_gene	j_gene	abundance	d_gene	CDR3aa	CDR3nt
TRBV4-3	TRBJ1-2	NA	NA	CASSQVAFDYGYTF	TGCGCCAGCAGCCAAGTCGCGTTTGACTATGGCTACACCTTC
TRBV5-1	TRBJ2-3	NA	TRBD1	CASSLGTGTPDTQYF	TGCGCCAGCAGCTTGGGGACAGGGACGCCAGATACGCAGTATTTT
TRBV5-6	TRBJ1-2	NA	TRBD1	CASSPGQAPFSYGYTF	TGTGCCAGCAGCCCGGGACAGGCCCCATTCAGCTATGGCTACACCTTC
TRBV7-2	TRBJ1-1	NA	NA	CASSSIRITSRAEAFF	TGTGCCAGCAGCTCCATTAGGATCACTTCAAGGGCTGAAGCTTTCTTT
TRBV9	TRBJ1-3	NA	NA	CASSSPSGAVSGNTIYF	TGTGCCAGCAGCTCTCCCTCGGGAGCTGTCTCTGGAAACACCATATATTTT
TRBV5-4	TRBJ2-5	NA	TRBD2	CASSLGGSGGQETQYF	TGTGCCAGCAGCTTGGGTGGTAGCGGGGGACAAGAGACCCAGTACTTC
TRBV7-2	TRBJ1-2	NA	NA	CASSPDVLINYGYTF	TGTGCCAGCAGCCCCGACGTTTTAATTAACTATGGCTACACCTTC
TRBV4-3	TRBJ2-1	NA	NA	CASSQEIGGLAGNEQFF	TGCGCCAGCAGCCAAGAAATAGGAGGCCTAGCCGGCAATGAGCAGTTCTTC
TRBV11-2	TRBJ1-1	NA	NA	CASSPGLSNTEAFF	TGTGCCAGCAGCCCCGGGCTCTCGAACACTGAAGCTTTCTTT
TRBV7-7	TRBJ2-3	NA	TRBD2	CASSLGAGTLTDTQYF	TGTGCTAGCAGCTTAGGAGCGGGGACCCTAACAGATACGCAGTATTTT
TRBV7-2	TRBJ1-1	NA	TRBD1	CASSLGGTGLEAFF	TGTGCCAGCAGCTTAGGAGGGACAGGGTTAGAAGCTTTCTTT
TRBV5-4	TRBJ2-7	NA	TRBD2	CASSFTSGSPRQYF	TGTGCCAGCAGCTTCACTAGCGGGAGTCCTCGGCAGTACTTC
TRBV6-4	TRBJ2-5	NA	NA	CASSLQGGETQYF	TGTGCCAGCAGTCTACAGGGAGGAGAGACCCAGTACTTC
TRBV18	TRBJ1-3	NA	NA	CASIASVYGNTIYF	TGTGCCAGTATCGCTTCGGTGTATGGAAACACCATATATTTT
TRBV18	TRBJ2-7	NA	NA	CASSPQGSFSEQYF	TGTGCCAGCTCACCTCAGGGGTCTTTTTCCGAGCAGTACTTC
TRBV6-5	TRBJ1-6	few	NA	CASSSNSPLHF	TGTGCCAGCAGTTCTAATTCACCCCTCCACTTT
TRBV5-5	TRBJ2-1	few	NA	CASSLEGLSYNEQFF	TGTGCCAGCAGCTTGGAGGGTCTCTCCTACAATGAGCAGTTCTTC
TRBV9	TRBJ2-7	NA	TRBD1	CAILPGQPPKGYF	TGTGCCATCCTACCGGGACAGCCACCCAAAGGGTACTTC
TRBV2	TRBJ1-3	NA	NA	CASMSGESTIYF	TGTGCCAGCATGTCAGGGGAGAGCACCATATATTTT
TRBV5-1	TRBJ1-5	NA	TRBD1	CASSLGQGGNQPQHF	TGCGCCAGCAGCTTGGGGCAGGGGGGCAATCAGCCCCAGCATTTT
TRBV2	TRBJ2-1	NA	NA	CASESGQSYNEQFF	TGTGCCAGCGAGTCGGGACAATCCTACAATGAGCAGTTCTTC
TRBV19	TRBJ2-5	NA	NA	CASSILGTQYF	TGTGCCAGTAGTATCTTAGGGACCCAGTACTTC
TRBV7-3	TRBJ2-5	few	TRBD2	CASSPQGRGGLETQYF	TGTGCCAGCAGCCCCCAAGGGCGGGGGGGCCTAGAGACCCAGTACTTC
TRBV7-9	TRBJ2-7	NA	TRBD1	CASSLAGQGKNEQYF	TGTGCCAGCAGCTTAGCGGGACAGGGGAAAAACGAGCAGTACTTC
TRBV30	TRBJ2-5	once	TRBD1	CAWTTGGYGTQYF	TGTGCCTGGACAACAGGGGGCTACGGGACCCAGTACTTC
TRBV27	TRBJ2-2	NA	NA	CASRPTGAPGELFF	TGTGCCAGCCGACCAACCGGAGCCCCCGGGGAGCTGTTTTTT
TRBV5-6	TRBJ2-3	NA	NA	CASTWEYSSTDTQYF	TGTGCCAGCACTTGGGAGTACAGTAGCACAGATACGCAGTATTTT
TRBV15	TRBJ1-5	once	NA	CATSRTGGVSNQPQHF	TGTGCCACCAGCAGGACGGGAGGGGTTAGCAATCAGCCCCAGCATTTT
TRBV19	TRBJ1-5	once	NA	CASEGGHSNQPQHF	TGTGCCAGTGAGGGGGGGCATAGCAATCAGCCCCAGCATTTT
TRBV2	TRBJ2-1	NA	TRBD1	CASRYWDRGDNEQFF	TGTGCCAGCAGGTACTGGGACAGGGGAGACAATGAGCAGTTCTTC
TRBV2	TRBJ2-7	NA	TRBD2	CASSSLAGSYEQYF	TGTGCCAGCAGCTCATTAGCGGGTTCCTACGAGCAGTACTTC
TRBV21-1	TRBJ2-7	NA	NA	CASRLTATTYEQYF	TGTGCCAGCAGGCTCACAGCTACTACCTACGAGCAGTACTTC
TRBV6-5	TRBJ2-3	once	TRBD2	CASRRGSLADTQYF	TGTGCCAGCAGGCGCGGGAGTCTCGCAGATACGCAGTATTTT
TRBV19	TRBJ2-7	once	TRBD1	CASSTPGQGPTYEQYF	TGTGCCAGTAGTACGCCGGGACAGGGGCCAACCTACGAGCAGTACTTC
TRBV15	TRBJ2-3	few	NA	CATSRNTGLDTQYF	TGTGCCACCAGCAGAAATACAGGGCTAGATACGCAGTATTTT
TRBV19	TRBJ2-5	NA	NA	CASSIQGGKETQYF	TGTGCCAGTAGTATACAGGGGGGCAAAGAGACCCAGTACTTC
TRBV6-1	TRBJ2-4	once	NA	CASSETGAYKNIQYF	TGTGCCAGCAGTGAAACGGGGGCTTACAAAAACATTCAGTACTTC
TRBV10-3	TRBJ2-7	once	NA	CAISERNDYEQYF	TGTGCCATCAGTGAGCGGAACGACTACGAGCAGTACTTC
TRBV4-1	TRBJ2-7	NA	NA	CASSQDPRTHRFYEQYF	TGCGCCAGCAGCCAAGATCCCCGGACTCACAGGTTCTACGAGCAGTACTTC
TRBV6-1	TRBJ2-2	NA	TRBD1	CASTPTGTSGELFF	TGTGCCAGCACTCCGACAGGGACAAGCGGGGAGCTGTTTTTT
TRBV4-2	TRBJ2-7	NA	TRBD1	CASSPHLDREQYF	TGTGCCAGCAGCCCTCACCTGGACAGGGAGCAGTACTTC
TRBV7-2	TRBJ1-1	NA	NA	CASSLGGGLSTEAFF	TGTGCCAGCAGCTTAGGTGGAGGGTTGTCCACTGAAGCTTTCTTT
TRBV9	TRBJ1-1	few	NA	CASSSDRNTEAFF	TGTGCCAGCAGCAGTGACAGGAACACTGAAGCTTTCTTT
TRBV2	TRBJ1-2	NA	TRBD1	CASRGGGANYGYTF	TGTGCCAGCAGAGGGGGCGGGGCGAACTATGGCTACACCTTC
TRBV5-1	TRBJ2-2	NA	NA	CASRDSWSGELFF	TGCGCCAGCCGGGACTCCTGGTCCGGGGAGCTGTTTTTT
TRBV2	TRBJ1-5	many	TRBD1	CASSEGQGQPQHF	TGTGCCAGCAGTGAGGGACAGGGTCAGCCCCAGCATTTT
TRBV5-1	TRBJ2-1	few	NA	CASSPGTEAGNEQFF	TGCGCCAGCAGCCCCGGGACTGAAGCGGGCAATGAGCAGTTCTTC